This T cell receptor beta chain was sequenced in a study of human T cells and chemical hapten exposure. The table lists this clonotype with many counts. TCRdb re-called the RACE reads through MiXCR, storing one row per CDR3 protein. The sample shows 150,000 or so distinct CDR3 sequences, roughly 15% of them seen only once. This sample's time point: patch test 1, 2 weeks after DPC sensitization. Treatment meaning: therapeutic diphenylcyclopropenone sensitization with weekly scalp DPC. Germline CDR1 MNHNS, CDR2 SASEGT. V gave up 3 bases and J gave up 5 bases; unmatched junction bases: 2. The CDR3 length is 13 residues.

The sample was whole blood, taken in connection with sensitization to the hapten diphenylcyclopropenone (DPC). The chain recombines TRBV6-1 with TRBJ2-3; 7 bases fit TRBD1. This TCR was recovered from a woman in her twenties or thirties with alopecia areata. Some clones in this sample may be carry-over from other donors' samples. The CDR3 protein is CASSEQGEDTQYF. The CDR3 bases are TGTGCCAGCAGTGAGCAGGGGGAAGATACGCAGTATTTT.